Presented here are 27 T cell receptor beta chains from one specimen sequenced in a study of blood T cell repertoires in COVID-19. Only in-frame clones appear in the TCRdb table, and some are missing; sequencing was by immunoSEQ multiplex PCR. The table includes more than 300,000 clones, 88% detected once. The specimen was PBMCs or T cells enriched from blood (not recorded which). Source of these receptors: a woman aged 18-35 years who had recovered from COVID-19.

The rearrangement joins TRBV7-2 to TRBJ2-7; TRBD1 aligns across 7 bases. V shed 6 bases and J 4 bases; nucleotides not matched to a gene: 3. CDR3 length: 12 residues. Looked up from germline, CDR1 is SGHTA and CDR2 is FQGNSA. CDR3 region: CASSLTGYEQYF. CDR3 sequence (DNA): TGTGCCAGCAGTTTGACAGGGTACGAGCAGTACTTC.

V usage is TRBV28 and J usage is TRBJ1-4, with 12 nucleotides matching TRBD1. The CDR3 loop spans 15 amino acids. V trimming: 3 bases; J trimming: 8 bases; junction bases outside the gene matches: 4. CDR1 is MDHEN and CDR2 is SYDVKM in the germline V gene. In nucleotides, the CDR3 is TGTGCCAGCAGTTTGGGACAGGGGGCGTGGGAAAAACTGTTTTTT. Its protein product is CASSLGQGAWEKLFF.

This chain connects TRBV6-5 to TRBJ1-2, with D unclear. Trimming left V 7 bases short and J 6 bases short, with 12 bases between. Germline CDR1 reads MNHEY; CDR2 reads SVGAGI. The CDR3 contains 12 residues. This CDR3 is CASISHTDGYTF. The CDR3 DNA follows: TGTGCCAGCATTTCTCACACCGATGGCTACACCTTC.

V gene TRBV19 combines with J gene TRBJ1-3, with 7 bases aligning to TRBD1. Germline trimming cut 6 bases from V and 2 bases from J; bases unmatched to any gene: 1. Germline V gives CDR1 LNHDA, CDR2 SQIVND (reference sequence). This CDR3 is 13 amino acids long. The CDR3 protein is CASSGTAGNTIYF. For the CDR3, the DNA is TGTGCCAGTAGCGGGACAGCTGGAAACACCATATATTTT.

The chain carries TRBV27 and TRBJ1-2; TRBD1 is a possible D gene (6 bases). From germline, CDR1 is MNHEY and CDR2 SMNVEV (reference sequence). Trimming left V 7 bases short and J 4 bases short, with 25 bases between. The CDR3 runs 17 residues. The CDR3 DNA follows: TGTGCCAGCATGGGGCGGACACAGGGCCCTTCCTCCTATGGCTACACCTTC. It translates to CASMGRTQGPSSYGYTF.

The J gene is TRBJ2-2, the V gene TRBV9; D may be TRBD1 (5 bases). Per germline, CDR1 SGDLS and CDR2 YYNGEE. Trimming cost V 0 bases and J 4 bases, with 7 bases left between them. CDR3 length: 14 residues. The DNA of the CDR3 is TGTGCCAGCAGCGTAGAACAGGTCACCGGGGAGCTGTTTTTT. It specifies CASSVEQVTGELFF.

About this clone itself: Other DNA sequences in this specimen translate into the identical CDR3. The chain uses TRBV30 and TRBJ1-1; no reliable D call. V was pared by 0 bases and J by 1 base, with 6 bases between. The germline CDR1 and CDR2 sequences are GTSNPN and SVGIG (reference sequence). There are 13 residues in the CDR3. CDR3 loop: CAWSVRGNTEAFF. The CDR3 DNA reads TGTGCCTGGAGTGTACGCGGGAACACTGAAGCTTTCTTT.

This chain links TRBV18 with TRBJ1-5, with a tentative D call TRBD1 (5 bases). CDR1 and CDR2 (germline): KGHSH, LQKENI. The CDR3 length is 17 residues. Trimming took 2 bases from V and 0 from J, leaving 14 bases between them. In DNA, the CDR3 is TGTGCCAGCTCACCAATAAAACAGGACACTAGCAATCAGCCCCAGCATTTT. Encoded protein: CASSPIKQDTSNQPQHF.

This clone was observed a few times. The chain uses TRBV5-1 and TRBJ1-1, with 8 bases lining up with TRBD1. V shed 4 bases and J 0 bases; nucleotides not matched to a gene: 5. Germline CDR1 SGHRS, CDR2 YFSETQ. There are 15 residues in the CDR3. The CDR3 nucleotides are TGCGCCAGCAGCGCCAAGACAGGGGTGAACACTGAAGCTTTCTTT. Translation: CASSAKTGVNTEAFF. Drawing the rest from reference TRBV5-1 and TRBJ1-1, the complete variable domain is KAGVTQTPRYLIKTRGQQVTLSCSPISGHRSVSWYQQTPGQGLQFLFEYFSETQRNKGNFPGRFSGRQFSNSRSEMNVSTLELGDSALYLCASSAKTGVNTEAFFGQGTRLTVV.

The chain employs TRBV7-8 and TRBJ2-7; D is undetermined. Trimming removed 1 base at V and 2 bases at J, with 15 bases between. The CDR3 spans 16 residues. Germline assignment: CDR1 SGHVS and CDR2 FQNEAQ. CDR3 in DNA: TGTGCCAGCAGCTTAGACGGTACTTTTTTGACCTACGAGCAGTACTTC. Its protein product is CASSLDGTFLTYEQYF.

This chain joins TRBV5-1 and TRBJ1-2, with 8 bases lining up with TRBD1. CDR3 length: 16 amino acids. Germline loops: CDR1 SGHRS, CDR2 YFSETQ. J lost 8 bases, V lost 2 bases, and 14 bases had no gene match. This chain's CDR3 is CASSFQGAVAGGGYTF. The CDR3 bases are TGCGCCAGCAGCTTTCAGGGGGCCGTCGCCGGAGGGGGCTACACCTTC.

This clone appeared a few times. CDR3: CASSQEGVSGNTIYF. DNA of the CDR3: TGTGCCAGCAGCCAAGAGGGAGTCTCTGGAAACACCATATATTTT. V is TRBV7-6 and J is TRBJ1-3; D gene ambiguous. V lost 5 bases and J 0 bases, leaving 11 bases between the germline ends. The CDR3 contains 15 residues. Germline values: CDR1 SGHVS, CDR2 FNYEAQ.

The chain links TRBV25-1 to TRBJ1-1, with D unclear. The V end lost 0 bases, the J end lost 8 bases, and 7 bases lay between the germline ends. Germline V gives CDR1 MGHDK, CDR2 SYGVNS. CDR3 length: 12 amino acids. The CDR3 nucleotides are TGTGCCAGCAGTGAATATGATGGCGAAGCTTTCTTT. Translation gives CASSEYDGEAFF.

CDR3 protein: CASGEGAATNEKLFF. The CDR3 DNA reads TGTGCTAGTGGTGAAGGCGCGGCAACTAATGAAAAACTGTTTTTT. The chain couples TRBV12-5 to TRBJ1-4; D gene uncertain. Germline V gives CDR1 LGHNT, CDR2 FRNRAP. The CDR3 spans 15 residues. The V end was cut by 5 bases, the J end by 0 bases, with 10 bases between.

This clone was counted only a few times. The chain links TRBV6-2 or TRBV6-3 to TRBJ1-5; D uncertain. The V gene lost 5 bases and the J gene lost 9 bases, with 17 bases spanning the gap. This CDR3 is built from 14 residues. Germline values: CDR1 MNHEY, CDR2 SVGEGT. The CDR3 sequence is CASSIPTGRGPQHF. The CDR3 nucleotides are TGTGCCAGCAGTATCCCGACGGGTCGGGGGCCCCAGCATTTT.

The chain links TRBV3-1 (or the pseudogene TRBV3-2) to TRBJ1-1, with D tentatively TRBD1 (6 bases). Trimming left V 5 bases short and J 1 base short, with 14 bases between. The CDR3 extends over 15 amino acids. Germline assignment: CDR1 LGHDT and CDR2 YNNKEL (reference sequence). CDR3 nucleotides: TGTGCCAGCAGCTCCAACAGGGCTTGGAACACTGAAGCTTTCTTT. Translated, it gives CASSSNRAWNTEAFF.

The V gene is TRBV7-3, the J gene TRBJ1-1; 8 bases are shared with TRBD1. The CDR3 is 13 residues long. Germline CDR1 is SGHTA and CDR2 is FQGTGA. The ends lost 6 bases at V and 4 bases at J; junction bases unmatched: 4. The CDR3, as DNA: TGTGCCAGCAGACCAACAGGGGGCACTGAAGCTTTCTTT. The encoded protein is CASRPTGGTEAFF.

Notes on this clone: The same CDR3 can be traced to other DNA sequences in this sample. This CDR3 is CASSLETGSKNIQYF. CDR3 in DNA: TGCGCCAGCAGCTTAGAGACAGGGTCCAAAAACATTCAGTACTTC. This chain joins TRBV5-1 and TRBJ2-4; 7 bases are a match to TRBD1. The CDR3 totals 15 residues. Germline CDR1 SGHRS, CDR2 YFSETQ. Unmatched junction bases numbered 4, after V lost 2 bases and J lost 2 bases.

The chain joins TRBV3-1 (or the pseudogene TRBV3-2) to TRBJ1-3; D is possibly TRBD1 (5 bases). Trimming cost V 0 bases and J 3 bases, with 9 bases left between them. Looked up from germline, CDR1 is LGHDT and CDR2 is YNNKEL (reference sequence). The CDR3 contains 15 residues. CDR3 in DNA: TGTGCCAGCAGCCAAGAGGGGCTGGGTGGAAACACCATATATTTT. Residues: CASSQEGLGGNTIYF.

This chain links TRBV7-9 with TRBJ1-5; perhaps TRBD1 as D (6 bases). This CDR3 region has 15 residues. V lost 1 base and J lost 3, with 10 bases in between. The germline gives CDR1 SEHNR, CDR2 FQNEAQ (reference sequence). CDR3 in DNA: TGTGCCAGCAGCTTAGAGGGGGTAGACAATCAGCCCCAGCATTTT. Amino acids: CASSLEGVDNQPQHF.

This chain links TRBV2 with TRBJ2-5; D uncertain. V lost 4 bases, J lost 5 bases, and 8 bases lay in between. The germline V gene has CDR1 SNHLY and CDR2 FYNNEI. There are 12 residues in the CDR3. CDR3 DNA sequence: TGTGCCAGCAGTGTCCGCCGGGAGACCCAGTACTTC. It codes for CASSVRRETQYF.

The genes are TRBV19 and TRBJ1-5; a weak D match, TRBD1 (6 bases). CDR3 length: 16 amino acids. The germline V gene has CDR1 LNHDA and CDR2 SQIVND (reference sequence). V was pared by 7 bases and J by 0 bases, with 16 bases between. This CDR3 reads CASTPRGAYSNQPQHF. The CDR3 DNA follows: TGTGCCAGTACACCCCGGGGGGCTTATAGCAATCAGCCCCAGCATTTT.

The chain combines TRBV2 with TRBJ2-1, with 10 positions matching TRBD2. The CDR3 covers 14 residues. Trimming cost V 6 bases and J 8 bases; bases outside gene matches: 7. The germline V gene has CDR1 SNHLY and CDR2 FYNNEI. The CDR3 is CASRISGGLHEQFF. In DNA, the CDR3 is TGTGCCAGCAGGATTAGCGGGGGGTTGCATGAGCAGTTCTTC.

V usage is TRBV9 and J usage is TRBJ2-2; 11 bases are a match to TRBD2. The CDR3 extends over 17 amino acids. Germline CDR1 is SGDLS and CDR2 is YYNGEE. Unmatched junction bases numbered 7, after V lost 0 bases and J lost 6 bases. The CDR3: CASSVGVSGGAAGELFF. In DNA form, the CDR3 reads TGTGCCAGCAGCGTAGGAGTTAGCGGGGGGGCCGCCGGGGAGCTGTTTTTT.

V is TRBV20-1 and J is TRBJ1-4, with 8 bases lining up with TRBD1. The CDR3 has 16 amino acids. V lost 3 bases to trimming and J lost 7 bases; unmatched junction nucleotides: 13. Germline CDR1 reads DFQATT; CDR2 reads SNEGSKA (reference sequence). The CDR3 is CSASRTGLGGGEKLFF. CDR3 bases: TGCAGTGCTAGTAGGACAGGGTTGGGTGGAGGTGAAAAACTGTTTTTT.

The CDR3 protein is CASSQGDHTEAFF. CDR3 sequence (DNA): TGTGCCAGCAGCCAGGGGGATCACACTGAAGCTTTCTTT. The chain combines TRBV11-1 with TRBJ1-1; 7 bases are shared with TRBD1. Germline assignment: CDR1 SGHAT and CDR2 FQDESV (reference sequence). Losses at the gene ends were 5 bases for V and 3 bases for J; bases not matched to a gene: 3. The CDR3 length is 13 residues.

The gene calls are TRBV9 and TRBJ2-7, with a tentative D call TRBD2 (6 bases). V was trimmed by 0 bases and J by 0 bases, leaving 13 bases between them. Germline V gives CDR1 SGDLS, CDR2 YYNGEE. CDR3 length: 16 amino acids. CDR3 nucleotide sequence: TGTGCCAGCAGCGTAGGCGGGACGTCAAGCTCCTACGAGCAGTACTTC. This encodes CASSVGGTSSSYEQYF.